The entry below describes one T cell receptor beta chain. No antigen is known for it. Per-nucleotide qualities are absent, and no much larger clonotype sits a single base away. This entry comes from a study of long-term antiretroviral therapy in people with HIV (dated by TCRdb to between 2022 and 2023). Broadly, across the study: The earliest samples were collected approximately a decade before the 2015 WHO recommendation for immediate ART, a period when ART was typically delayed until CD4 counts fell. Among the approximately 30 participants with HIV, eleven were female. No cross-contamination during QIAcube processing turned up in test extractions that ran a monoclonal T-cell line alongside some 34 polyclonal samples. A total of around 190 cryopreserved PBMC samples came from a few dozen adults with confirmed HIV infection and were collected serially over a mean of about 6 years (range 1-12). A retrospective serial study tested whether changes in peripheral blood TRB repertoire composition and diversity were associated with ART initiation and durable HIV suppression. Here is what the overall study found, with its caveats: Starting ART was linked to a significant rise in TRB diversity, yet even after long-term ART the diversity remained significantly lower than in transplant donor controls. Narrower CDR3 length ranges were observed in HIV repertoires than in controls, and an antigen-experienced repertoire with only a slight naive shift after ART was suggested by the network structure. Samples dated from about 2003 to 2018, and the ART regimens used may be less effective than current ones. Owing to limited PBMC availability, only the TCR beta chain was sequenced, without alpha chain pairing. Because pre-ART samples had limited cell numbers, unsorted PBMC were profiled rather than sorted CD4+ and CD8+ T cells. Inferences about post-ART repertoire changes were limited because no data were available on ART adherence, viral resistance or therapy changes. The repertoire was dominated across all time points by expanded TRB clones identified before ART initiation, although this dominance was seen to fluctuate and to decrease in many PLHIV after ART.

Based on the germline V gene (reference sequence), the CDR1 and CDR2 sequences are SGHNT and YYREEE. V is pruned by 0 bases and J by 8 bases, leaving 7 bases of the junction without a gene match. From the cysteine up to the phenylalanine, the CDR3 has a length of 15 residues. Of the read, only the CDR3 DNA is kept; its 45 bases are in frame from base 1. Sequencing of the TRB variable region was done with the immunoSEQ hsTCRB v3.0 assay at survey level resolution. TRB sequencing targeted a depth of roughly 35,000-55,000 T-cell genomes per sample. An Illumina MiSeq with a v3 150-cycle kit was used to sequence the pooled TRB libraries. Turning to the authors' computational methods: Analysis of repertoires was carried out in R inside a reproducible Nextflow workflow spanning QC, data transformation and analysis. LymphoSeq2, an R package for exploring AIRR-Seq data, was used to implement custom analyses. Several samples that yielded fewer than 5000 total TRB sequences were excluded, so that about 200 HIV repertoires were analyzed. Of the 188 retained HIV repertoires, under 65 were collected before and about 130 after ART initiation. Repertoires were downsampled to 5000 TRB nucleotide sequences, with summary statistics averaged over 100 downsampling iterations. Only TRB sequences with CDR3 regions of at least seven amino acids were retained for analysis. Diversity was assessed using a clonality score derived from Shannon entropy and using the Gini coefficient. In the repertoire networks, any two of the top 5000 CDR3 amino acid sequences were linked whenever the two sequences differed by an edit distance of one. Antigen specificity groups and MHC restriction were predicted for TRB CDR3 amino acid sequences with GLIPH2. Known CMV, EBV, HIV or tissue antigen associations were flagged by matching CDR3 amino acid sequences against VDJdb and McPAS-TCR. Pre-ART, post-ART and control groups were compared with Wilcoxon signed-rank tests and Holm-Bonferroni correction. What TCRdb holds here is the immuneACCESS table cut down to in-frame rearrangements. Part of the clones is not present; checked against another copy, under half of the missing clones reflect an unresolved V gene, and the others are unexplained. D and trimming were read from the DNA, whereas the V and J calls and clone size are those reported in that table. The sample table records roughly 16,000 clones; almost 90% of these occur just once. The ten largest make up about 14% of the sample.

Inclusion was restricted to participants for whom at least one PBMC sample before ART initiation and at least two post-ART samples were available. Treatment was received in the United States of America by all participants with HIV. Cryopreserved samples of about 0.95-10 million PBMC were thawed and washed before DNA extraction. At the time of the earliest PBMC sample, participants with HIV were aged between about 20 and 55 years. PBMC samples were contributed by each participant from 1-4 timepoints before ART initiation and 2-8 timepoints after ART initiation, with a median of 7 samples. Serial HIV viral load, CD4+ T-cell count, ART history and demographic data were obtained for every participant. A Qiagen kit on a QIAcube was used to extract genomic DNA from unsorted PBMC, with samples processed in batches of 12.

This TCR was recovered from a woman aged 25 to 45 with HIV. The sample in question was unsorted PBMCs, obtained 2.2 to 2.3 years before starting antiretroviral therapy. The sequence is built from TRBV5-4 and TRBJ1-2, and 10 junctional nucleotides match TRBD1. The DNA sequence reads TGTGCCAGCAGCTTGGTCGGGACAGGGGTGAAAGGCTACACCTTC. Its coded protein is CASSLVGTGVKGYTF. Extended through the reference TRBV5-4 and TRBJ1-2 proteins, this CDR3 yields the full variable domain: ETGVTQSPTHLIKTRGQQVTLRCSSQSGHNTVSWYQQALGQGPQFIFQYYREEENGRGNFPPRFSGLQFPNYSSELNVNALELDDSALYLCASSLVGTGVKGYTFGSGTRLTVV.